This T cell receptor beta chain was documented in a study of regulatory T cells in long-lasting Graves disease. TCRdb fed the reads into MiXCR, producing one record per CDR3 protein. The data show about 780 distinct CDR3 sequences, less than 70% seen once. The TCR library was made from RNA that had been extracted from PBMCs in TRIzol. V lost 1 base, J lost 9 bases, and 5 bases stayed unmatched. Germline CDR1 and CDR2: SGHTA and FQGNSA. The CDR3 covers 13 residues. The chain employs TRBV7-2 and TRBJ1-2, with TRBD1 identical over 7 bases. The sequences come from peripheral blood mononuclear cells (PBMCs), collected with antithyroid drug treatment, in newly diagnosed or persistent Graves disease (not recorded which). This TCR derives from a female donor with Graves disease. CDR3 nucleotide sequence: TGTGCCAGCAGCTTAGAACAGGGGAGGCGCTACACCTTC. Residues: CASSLEQGRRYTF.